Included here is one T cell receptor (beta chain) sequence, with context. The sample comes from a study of radiation and T cells in renal cell carcinoma. Sequencing was performed with immunoSEQ multiplex PCR; in TCRdb, only in-frame clones are kept and a portion is missing. The sample yields about 140,000 clones, over 80% seen once. Trimming cost V 0 bases and J 4 bases, with 13 bases left between them. The CDR3 runs to 15 residues. Germline assignment: CDR1 LGHNA and CDR2 YSLEER. Time point noted: baseline pretreatment blood. Described treatment: 15 Gy SBRT to primary tumor, nephrectomy 4 weeks later.

This receptor was taken from a woman aged 45-65 years with renal cell carcinoma. Sample: blood, taken from a patient whose treatment included radiotherapy and nephrectomy. The chain employs TRBV4-3 and TRBJ2-7; D may be TRBD1 (6 bases). In DNA form, the CDR3 reads TGCGCCAGCAGCCAAGATTCCCAGGGGTCATACGAGCAGTACTTC. Translated, it gives CASSQDSQGSYEQYF.